The present T cell receptor beta chain was sequenced within a study of cytomegalovirus exposure and HLA in healthy donors. Study findings and constraints: Later findings reportedly placed an Asian-associated ancestry cluster below the approximately 700-donor mean for N-insertions. Relative to equally common others, HLA-associated TCR beta chains showed greater clonal expansion in a later analysis. Reported results showed that the classifier diagnosed cytomegalovirus status with high specificity and sensitivity.

Points on this clone: What it recognizes is unknown.

Germline-derived CDR1 and CDR2 are SGHTS and YDEGEE. CDR3 size: 14 residues. Trimming left V 2 bases short and J 2 bases short, with 9 bases between. The PCR had 60 Vbeta and 13 Jbeta primers. The table came from immunoSEQ multiplex PCR; TCRdb's copy has only in-frame clones and leaves some out. The table lists about 200,000 clones, around 73% of them singletons. This receptor was identified in a woman in her twenties or thirties in good health and CMV-seronegative. Sequences were obtained from PBMCs. The V and J genes are TRBV5-8 and TRBJ2-3; D is unresolved. CDR3 in DNA: TGTGCCAGCAGCTTACGGCGGAACACAGATACGCAGTATTTT. It encodes CASSLRRNTDTQYF.